These T cell receptor beta chains were read from a single sample in a study. One entry per CDR3 protein, called by TCRdb with MiXCR from the 5' RACE reads. The sample has approximately 6,500 distinct CDR3 sequences; approximately 39% are singletons. The sequenced material came from memory CD4+ T cells sorted from blood. The receptors come from a female donor with breast cancer. Each CDR3 is given with its conserved first and last residue. D genes are given only for firm matches. Only some rows state a clone size, as once, few, many or a class for expanded clones.

j_gene | abundance | d_gene | v_gene | CDR3aa | CDR3nt
TRBJ2-5 | - | - | TRBV12-3/TRBV12-4 | CASTLSETQYF | TGTGCCAGCACCCTGTCGGAGACCCAGTACTTC
TRBJ2-1 | - | - | TRBV5-1 | CASSLDGPYNEQFF | TGCGCCAGCAGCTTGGACGGTCCCTACAATGAGCAGTTCTTC
TRBJ2-1 | - | - | TRBV25-1 | CASSGRNPETPANEQFF | TGTGCCAGCAGTGGTCGTAACCCCGAGACCCCTGCGAATGAGCAGTTCTTC
TRBJ1-2 | - | - | TRBV6-6 | CASKNREENGYTF | TGTGCCAGCAAGAACAGGGAAGAGAATGGCTACACCTTC
TRBJ2-5 | few | TRBD2 | TRBV10-3 | CAISESGGPGETQYF | TGTGCCATCAGTGAGTCGGGAGGGCCAGGGGAGACCCAGTACTTC
TRBJ2-3 | - | - | TRBV19 | CASSLSEGPTTDTQYF | TGTGCCAGTAGTCTCTCTGAAGGGCCGACCACAGATACGCAGTATTTT
TRBJ1-1 | - | - | TRBV12-3/TRBV12-4 | CASSFLQATNTEAFF | TGTGCCAGCAGTTTCCTCCAGGCGACTAACACTGAAGCTTTCTTT
TRBJ2-7 | - | - | TRBV20-1 | CSARPRGSSYEQYF | TGCAGTGCTAGGCCGAGGGGAAGCTCCTACGAGCAGTACTTC
TRBJ2-5 | - | TRBD2 | TRBV5-5 | CASRVSGSLSETQYF | TGTGCCAGCAGGGTTAGCGGGAGTTTATCAGAGACCCAGTACTTC
TRBJ2-7 | few | TRBD1 | TRBV5-6 | CASSPWTGGWGVSEQYF | TGTGCCAGCAGCCCCTGGACAGGGGGCTGGGGAGTCTCCGAGCAGTACTTC
TRBJ1-5 | - | - | TRBV7-2 | CASSLNGAGQPQHF | TGTGCCAGCAGCTTAAATGGGGCGGGTCAGCCCCAGCATTTT
TRBJ2-3 | - | - | TRBV5-1 | CASSLGSRSDTQYF | TGCGCCAGCAGCTTGGGGTCGAGGTCCGATACGCAGTATTTT
TRBJ2-5 | - | - | TRBV29-1 | CSVYYRQETQYF | TGCAGCGTTTATTATCGTCAAGAGACCCAGTACTTC
TRBJ1-1 | - | - | TRBV5-6 | CASSLDQRAEAFF | TGTGCCAGCAGCTTGGATCAACGGGCTGAAGCTTTCTTT
TRBJ2-1 | few | - | TRBV20-1 | CSASRGSSYNEQFF | TGCAGTGCTTCAAGGGGAAGCTCCTACAATGAGCAGTTCTTC
TRBJ2-3 | - | - | TRBV7-8 | CASTESTDTQYF | TGTGCCAGCACTGAATCCACAGATACGCAGTATTTT
TRBJ1-6 | - | TRBD1 | TRBV20-1 | CSASDREANSPLHF | TGCAGTGCTTCTGACAGGGAGGCGAATTCACCCCTCCATTTT
TRBJ2-7 | - | TRBD2 | TRBV5-4 | CASSPGLASIYEQYF | TGTGCCAGCAGCCCGGGACTAGCGTCGATCTACGAGCAGTACTTC
TRBJ1-3 | - | TRBD1 | TRBV18 | CASSPPGQAGNTIYF | TGTGCCAGCTCACCACCGGGACAGGCTGGAAACACCATATATTTT
TRBJ2-7 | medium-sized | - | TRBV12-2 | CASRYGQPSYEQYF | TGTGCAAGTCGCTATGGACAGCCGTCCTACGAGCAGTACTTC
TRBJ2-7 | few | - | TRBV28 | CASRDGTRLYEQYF | TGTGCCAGCAGGGACGGAACGCGACTCTACGAGCAGTACTTC
TRBJ2-7 | few | - | TRBV18 | CASSPFAGAVSSVAYEQYF | TGTGCCAGCTCACCATTCGCAGGGGCCGTGTCCTCCGTGGCCTACGAGCAGTACTTC
TRBJ1-1 | - | - | TRBV2 | CAGRPGSSRMNTEAFF | TGTGCCGGCAGACCGGGCTCGTCCCGCATGAACACTGAAGCTTTCTTT
TRBJ2-1 | few | - | TRBV20-1 | CSATTAGRAYNEQFF | TGCAGTGCCACGACGGCCGGTAGGGCCTACAATGAGCAGTTCTTC
TRBJ1-4 | - | TRBD1 | TRBV12-3/TRBV12-4 | CASSPTGGGEKLFF | TGTGCCAGCAGTCCCACAGGGGGCGGCGAAAAACTGTTTTTT
TRBJ2-3 | medium-sized | - | TRBV6-5 | CASRSGGDTQYF | TGTGCCAGCAGGTCCGGAGGGGATACGCAGTATTTT
TRBJ2-5 | - | TRBD2 | TRBV5-1 | CASSSGTSRETQYF | TGCGCCAGCAGCTCGGGGACTAGTCGGGAGACCCAGTACTTC
TRBJ2-5 | - | - | TRBV5-6 | CASSRSGQETQYF | TGTGCCAGCAGTCGTAGCGGCCAAGAGACCCAGTACTTC
TRBJ1-4 | - | - | TRBV5-1 | CASSLREAGELFF | TGCGCCAGCAGCTTGAGGGAGGCGGGGGAACTGTTTTTT
TRBJ2-1 | few | - | TRBV6-2/TRBV6-3 | CASRPRDLIYNEQFF | TGTGCCAGCAGACCCCGGGACCTAATATACAATGAGCAGTTCTTC
TRBJ2-5 | - | - | TRBV18 | CASSPGETQYF | TGTGCCAGCTCACCGGGTGAGACCCAGTACTTC